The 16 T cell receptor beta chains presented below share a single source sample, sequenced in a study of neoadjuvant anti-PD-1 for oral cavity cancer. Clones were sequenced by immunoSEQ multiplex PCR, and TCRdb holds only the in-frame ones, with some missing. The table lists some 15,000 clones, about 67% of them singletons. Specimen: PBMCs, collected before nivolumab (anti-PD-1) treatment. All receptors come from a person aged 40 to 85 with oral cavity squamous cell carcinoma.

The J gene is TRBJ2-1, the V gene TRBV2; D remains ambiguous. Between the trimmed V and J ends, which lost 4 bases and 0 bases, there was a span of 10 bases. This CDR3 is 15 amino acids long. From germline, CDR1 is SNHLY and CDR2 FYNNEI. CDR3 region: CASSVQSSSYNEQFF. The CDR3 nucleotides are TGTGCCAGCAGTGTACAGTCGAGCTCCTACAATGAGCAGTTCTTC.

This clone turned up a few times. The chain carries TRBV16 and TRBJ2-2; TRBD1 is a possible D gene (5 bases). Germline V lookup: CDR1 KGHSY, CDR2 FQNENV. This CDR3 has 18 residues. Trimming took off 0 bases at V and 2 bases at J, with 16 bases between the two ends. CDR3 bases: TGTGCCAGCAGCCAATCGAGGCCAGGGCGAGTAAACACCGGGGAGCTGTTTTTT. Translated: CASSQSRPGRVNTGELFF. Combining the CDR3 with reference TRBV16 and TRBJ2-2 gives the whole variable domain GEEVAQTPKHLVRGEGQKAKLYCAPIKGHSYVFWYQQVLKNEFKFLISFQNENVFDETGMPKERFSAKCLPNSPCSLEIQATKLEDSAVYFCASSQSRPGRVNTGELFFGEGSRLTVL.

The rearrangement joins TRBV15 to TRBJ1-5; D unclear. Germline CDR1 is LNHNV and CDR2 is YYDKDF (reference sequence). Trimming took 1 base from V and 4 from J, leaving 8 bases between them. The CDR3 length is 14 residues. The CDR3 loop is CATSRVSRNQPQHF. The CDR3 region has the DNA TGTGCCACCAGCAGAGTATCGCGGAATCAGCCCCAGCATTTT.

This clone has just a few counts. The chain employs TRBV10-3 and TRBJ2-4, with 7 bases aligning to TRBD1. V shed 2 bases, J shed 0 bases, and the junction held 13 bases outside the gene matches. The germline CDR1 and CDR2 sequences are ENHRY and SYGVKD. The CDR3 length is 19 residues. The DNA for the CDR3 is TGTGCCATCAGTGAGAGTGACGTGACAGGGACGTTAGCCAAAAACATTCAGTACTTC. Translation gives CAISESDVTGTLAKNIQYF.

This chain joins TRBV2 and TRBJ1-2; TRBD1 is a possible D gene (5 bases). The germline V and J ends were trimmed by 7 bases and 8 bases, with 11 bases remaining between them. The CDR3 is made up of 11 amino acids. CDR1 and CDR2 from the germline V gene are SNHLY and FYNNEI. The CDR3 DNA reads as TGTGCCAGCACCAAAGGGGAAGGCTACACCTTC. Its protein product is CASTKGEGYTF.

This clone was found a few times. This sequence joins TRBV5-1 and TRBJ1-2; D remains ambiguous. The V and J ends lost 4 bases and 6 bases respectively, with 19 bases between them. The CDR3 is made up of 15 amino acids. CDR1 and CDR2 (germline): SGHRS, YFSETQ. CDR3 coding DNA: TGCGCCAGCAGCCACGCGGTGGGCCTCCCTGATGGCTACACCTTC. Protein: CASSHAVGLPDGYTF.

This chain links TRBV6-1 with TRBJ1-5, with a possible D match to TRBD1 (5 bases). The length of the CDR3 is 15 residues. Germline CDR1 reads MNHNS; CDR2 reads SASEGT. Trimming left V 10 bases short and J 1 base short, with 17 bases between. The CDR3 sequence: CATNWGIISNQPQHF. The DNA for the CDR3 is TGTGCCACTAACTGGGGCATCATCAGCAATCAGCCCCAGCATTTT.

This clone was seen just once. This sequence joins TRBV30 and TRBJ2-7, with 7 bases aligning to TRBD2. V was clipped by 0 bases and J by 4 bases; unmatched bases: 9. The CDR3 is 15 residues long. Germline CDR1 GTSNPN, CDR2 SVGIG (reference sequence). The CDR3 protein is CAWSVGWEGSYEQYF. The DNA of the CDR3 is TGTGCCTGGAGTGTGGGGTGGGAGGGGTCGTACGAGCAGTACTTC.

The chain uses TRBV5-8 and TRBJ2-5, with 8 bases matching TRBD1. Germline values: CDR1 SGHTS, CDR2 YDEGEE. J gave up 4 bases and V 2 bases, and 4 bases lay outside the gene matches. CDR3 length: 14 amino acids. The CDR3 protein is CASSFQGAGETQYF. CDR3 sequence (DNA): TGTGCCAGCAGCTTCCAGGGGGCAGGAGAGACCCAGTACTTC.

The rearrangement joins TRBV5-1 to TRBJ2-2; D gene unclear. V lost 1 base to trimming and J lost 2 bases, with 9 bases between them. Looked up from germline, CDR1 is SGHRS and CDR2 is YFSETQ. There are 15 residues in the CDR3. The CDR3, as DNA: TGCGCCAGCAGCTTGCTCGAATTAAACACCGGGGAGCTGTTTTTT. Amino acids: CASSLLELNTGELFF.

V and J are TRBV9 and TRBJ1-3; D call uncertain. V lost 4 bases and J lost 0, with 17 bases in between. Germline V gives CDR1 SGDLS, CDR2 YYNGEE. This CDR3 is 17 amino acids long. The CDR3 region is CASSQNLGSSSGNTIYF. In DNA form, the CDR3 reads TGTGCCAGCAGCCAAAATTTAGGATCGAGCTCTGGAAACACCATATATTTT.

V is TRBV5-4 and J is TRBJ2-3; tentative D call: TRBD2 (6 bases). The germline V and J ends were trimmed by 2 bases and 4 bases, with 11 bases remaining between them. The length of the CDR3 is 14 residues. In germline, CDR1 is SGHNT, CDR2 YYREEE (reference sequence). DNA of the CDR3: TGTGCCAGCAGCTTCGGGAGTTACGCAGATACGCAGTATTTT. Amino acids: CASSFGSYADTQYF.

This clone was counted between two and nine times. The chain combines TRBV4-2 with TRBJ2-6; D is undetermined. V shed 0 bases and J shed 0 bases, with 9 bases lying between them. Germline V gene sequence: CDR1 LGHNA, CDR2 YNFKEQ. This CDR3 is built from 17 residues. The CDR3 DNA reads TGTGCCAGCAGCCAAGAGACCTCGAGCTCTGGGGCCAACGTCCTGACTTTC. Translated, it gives CASSQETSSSGANVLTF.

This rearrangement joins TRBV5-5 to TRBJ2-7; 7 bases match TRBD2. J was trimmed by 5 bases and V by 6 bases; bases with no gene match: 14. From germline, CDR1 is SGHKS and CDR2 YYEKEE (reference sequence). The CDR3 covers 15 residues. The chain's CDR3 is CASNSPLGGSHEQYF. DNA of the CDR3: TGTGCCAGCAACTCACCTCTCGGGGGGTCCCACGAGCAGTACTTC. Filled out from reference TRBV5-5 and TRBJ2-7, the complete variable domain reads DAGVTQSPTHLIKTRGQQVTLRCSPISGHKSVSWYQQVLGQGPQFIFQYYEKEERGRGNFPDRFSARQFPNYSSELNVNALLLGDSALYLCASNSPLGGSHEQYFGPGTRLTVT.

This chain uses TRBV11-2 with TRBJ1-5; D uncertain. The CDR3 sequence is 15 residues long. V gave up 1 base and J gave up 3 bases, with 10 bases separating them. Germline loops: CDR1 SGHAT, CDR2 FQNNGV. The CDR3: CASSLGGYANQPQHF. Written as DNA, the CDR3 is TGTGCCAGCAGCTTAGGAGGATATGCCAATCAGCCCCAGCATTTT.

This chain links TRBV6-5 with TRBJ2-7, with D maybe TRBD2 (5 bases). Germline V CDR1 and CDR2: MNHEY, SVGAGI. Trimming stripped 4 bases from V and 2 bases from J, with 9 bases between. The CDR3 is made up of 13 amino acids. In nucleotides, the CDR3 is TGTGCCAGCAGTTCCCCTAGCACCTACGAGCAGTACTTC. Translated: CASSSPSTYEQYF.